The TCR beta chain under discussion was sequenced for a study of blood T cell repertoires in COVID-19. Study-level information: The United States, Italy and Spain supplied acute and convalescent COVID-19 samples.

Clones were sequenced by immunoSEQ multiplex PCR, and TCRdb holds only the in-frame ones, with some missing. The repertoire includes 430,000 or so clones, approximately 90% of them detected once, and roughly 0.76% sits in the top ten. The CDR3 runs to 17 residues. Germline loops: CDR1 MGHRA, CDR2 YSYEKL. The V and J ends lost 0 bases and 0 bases, in that order; junction bases with no gene match: 6. The chain links TRBV4-1 to TRBJ1-1, with TRBD1 identical over 8 bases. The sequence was collected from a man aged 18 to 30 with COVID-19, enrolled during active disease. Sample: peripheral blood. The CDR3 loop is CASSQDTQGAVNTEAFF. In DNA form, the CDR3 reads TGCGCCAGCAGCCAAGATACTCAGGGGGCAGTGAACACTGAAGCTTTCTTT.